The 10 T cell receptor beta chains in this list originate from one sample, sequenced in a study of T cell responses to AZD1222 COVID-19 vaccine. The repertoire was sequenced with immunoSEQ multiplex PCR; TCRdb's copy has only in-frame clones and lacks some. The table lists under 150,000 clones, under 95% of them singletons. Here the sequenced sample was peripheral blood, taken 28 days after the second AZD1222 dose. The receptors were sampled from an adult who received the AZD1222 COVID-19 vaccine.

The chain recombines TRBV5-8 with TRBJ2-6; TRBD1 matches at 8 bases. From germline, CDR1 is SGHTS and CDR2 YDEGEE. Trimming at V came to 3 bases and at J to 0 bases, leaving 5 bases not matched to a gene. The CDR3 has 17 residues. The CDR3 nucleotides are TGTGCCAGCAGCTCCGGGACAGGAAGCTCTGGGGCCAACGTCCTGACTTTC. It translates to CASSSGTGSSGANVLTF.

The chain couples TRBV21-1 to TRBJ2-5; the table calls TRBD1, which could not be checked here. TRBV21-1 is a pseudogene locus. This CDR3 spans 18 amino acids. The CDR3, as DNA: TGTGCCAGCAGCACTTCAACCCAAGGGGGCCAAATCCAAGAGACCCAGTACTTC. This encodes CASSTSTQGGQIQETQYF.

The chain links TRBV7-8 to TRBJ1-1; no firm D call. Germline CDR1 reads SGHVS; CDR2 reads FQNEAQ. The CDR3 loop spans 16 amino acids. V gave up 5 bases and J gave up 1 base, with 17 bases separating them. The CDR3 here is CASSPRLVGTNTEAFF. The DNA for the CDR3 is TGTGCCAGCAGCCCGAGGTTGGTGGGTACGAACACTGAAGCTTTCTTT.

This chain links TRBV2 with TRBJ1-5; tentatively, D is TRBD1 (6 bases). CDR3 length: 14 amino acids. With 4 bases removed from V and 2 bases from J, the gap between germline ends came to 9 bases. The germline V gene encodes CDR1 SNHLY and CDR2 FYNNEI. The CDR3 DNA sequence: TGTGCCAGCAGTGCTGAGGGGGGCAATCAGCCCCAGCATTTT. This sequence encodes CASSAEGGNQPQHF.

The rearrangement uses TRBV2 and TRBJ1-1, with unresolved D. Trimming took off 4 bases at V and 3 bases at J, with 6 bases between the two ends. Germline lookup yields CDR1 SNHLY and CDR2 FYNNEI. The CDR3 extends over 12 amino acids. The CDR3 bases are TGTGCCAGCAGTGGAGGCCACACTGAAGCTTTCTTT. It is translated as CASSGGHTEAFF.

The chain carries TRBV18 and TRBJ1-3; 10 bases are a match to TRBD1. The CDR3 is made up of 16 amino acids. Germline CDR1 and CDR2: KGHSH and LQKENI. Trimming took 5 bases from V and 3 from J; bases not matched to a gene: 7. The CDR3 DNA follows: TGTGCCAGCTCAGAATTGGGACAGGGGAGTGGAAACACCATATATTTT. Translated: CASSELGQGSGNTIYF.

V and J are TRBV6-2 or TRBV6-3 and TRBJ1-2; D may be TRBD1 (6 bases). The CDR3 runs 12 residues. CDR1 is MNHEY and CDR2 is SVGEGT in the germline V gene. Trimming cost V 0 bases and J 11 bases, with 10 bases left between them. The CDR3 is CASSYSRDKYTF. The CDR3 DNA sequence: TGTGCCAGCAGTTACTCCCGGGACAAGTACACCTTC.

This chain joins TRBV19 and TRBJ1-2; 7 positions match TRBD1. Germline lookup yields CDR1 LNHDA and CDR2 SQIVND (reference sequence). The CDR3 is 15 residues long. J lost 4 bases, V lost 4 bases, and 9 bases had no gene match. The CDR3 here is CASSKDDRATYGYTF. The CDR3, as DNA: TGTGCCAGTAGTAAAGACGACAGGGCGACCTATGGCTACACCTTC.

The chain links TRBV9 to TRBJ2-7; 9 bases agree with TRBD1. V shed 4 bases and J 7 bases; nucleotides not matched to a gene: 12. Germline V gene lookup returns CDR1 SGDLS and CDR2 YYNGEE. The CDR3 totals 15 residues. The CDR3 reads CASSPAGQGAQEQYF. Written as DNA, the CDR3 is TGTGCCAGCAGCCCAGCGGGACAGGGCGCGCAGGAGCAGTACTTC.

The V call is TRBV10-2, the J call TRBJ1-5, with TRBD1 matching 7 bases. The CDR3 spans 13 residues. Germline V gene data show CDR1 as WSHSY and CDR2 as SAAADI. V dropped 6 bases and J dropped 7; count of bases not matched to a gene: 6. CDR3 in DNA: TGCGCCAGCAGCGGGGACAGAGGGCAGCCCCAGCATTTT. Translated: CASSGDRGQPQHF.